These 11 T cell receptor beta chains originate from one sample sequenced in a study of blood T cell repertoires in COVID-19. Profiled with immunoSEQ multiplex PCR; TCRdb holds only in-frame clones, not every one. The sample lists some 290,000 clones, over 65% seen once, with about 4.5% in the top ten. The specimen was peripheral blood. These receptors came from a man aged 55 to 70 who had recovered from COVID-19.

J is TRBJ2-1 and V is TRBV5-1; perhaps TRBD2 as D (6 bases). The CDR3 spans 16 residues. The germline gives CDR1 SGHRS, CDR2 YFSETQ. Trimming removed 7 bases from V and 10 bases from J, with 27 bases in between. CDR3: CASDSTGTQSGGEQFF. The CDR3, as DNA: TGCGCCAGCGATTCCACCGGGACTCAAAGCGGTGGGGAGCAGTTCTTC. Complete variable domain (other parts from reference TRBV5-1 and TRBJ2-1): KAGVTQTPRYLIKTRGQQVTLSCSPISGHRSVSWYQQTPGQGLQFLFEYFSETQRNKGNFPGRFSGRQFSNSRSEMNVSTLELGDSALYLCASDSTGTQSGGEQFFGPGTRLTVL.

The V and J genes are TRBV27 and TRBJ1-3; tentatively, D is TRBD1 (5 bases). This CDR3 is 16 amino acids long. Germline-derived CDR1 and CDR2 are MNHEY and SMNVEV (reference sequence). The V gene lost 5 bases and the J gene lost 2 bases, with 16 bases spanning the gap. The CDR3 DNA follows: TGTGCCAGCAGTCCCCGACCCCGGGGGGCTGGAAACACCATATATTTT. It encodes CASSPRPRGAGNTIYF.

The V call is TRBV11-2, the J call TRBJ1-3, with D possibly matching TRBD1 (5 bases). From germline, CDR1 is SGHAT and CDR2 FQNNGV. V lost 5 bases, J lost 0 bases, and 11 bases lay in between. This CDR3 is built from 15 residues. Written as DNA, the CDR3 is TGTGCCAGCAGCCTCGACAGCCTCTCTGGAAACACCATATATTTT. It codes for CASSLDSLSGNTIYF.

The chain recombines TRBV30 with TRBJ1-2, with a weak D call TRBD1 (5 bases). Trimming took off 1 base at V and 6 bases at J, with 18 bases between the two ends. There are 15 residues in the CDR3. Germline V gives CDR1 GTSNPN, CDR2 SVGIG (reference sequence). Here the CDR3 DNA reads TGTGCCTGGAGTGCCGGGGCAGGGAGGGGAGATGGCTACACCTTC. This codes for CAWSAGAGRGDGYTF.

The chain joins TRBV12-3 or TRBV12-4 to TRBJ1-1, with D unclear. The V end lost 7 bases, the J end lost 1 base, and 10 bases lay between the germline ends. CDR3 length: 13 residues. CDR3 loop: CASKRVANTEAFF. The CDR3 bases are TGTGCCAGCAAGCGGGTGGCGAACACTGAAGCTTTCTTT.

This chain joins TRBV7-2 and TRBJ2-7; a possible D gene is TRBD1 (6 bases). V was pared by 3 bases and J by 4 bases, with 10 bases between. The CDR3 loop spans 13 amino acids. The V gene's germline CDR1 is SGHTA and CDR2 FQGNSA. The CDR3 loop reads CASSFIQGYEQYF. CDR3 nucleotide sequence: TGTGCCAGCAGCTTTATACAGGGATACGAGCAGTACTTC.

This chain uses TRBV4-2 with TRBJ1-1, with 7 bases that match TRBD1. The CDR3 spans 14 residues. Losses at the gene ends were 0 bases for V and 11 bases for J; bases not matched to a gene: 9. Germline CDR1 reads LGHNA; CDR2 reads YNFKEQ. CDR3 sequence (DNA): TGTGCCAGCAGCCAAGATGGGGACAGAATGGCGGCTTTCTTT. It translates to CASSQDGDRMAAFF.

The chain recombines TRBV5-1 with TRBJ2-5, with D possibly matching TRBD1 (5 bases). Germline CDR1 SGHRS, CDR2 YFSETQ. The CDR3 runs 13 residues. V was cut by 2 bases and J by 3 bases, with 8 bases left in between. The CDR3 bases are TGCGCCAGCAGCTTTCAAGGGGAAGAGACCCAGTACTTC. This encodes CASSFQGEETQYF.

In this sample, this clone turned up a few times. The chain is built from TRBV7-9 and TRBJ2-2; no firm D call. Germline lookup yields CDR1 SEHNR and CDR2 FQNEAQ (reference sequence). V was cut by 1 base and J by 2 bases, with 5 bases left in between. The CDR3 length is 14 residues. For the CDR3, the DNA is TGTGCCAGCAGCTTAGACACAAACACCGGGGAGCTGTTTTTT. Amino acid sequence: CASSLDTNTGELFF.

This clone was counted ten times or more. The rearrangement uses TRBV19 and TRBJ2-5; D possibly corresponds to TRBD2 (5 bases). CDR1 and CDR2 (germline): LNHDA, SQIVND (reference sequence). The CDR3 spans 15 residues. The germline V and J ends were trimmed by 4 bases and 1 base, with 13 bases remaining between them. The CDR3, as DNA: TGTGCCAGTAGTAAACAACCGGGATCCCAAGAGACCCAGTACTTC. Amino acid sequence: CASSKQPGSQETQYF.

V and J are TRBV6-5 and TRBJ2-7, with 7 positions matching TRBD1. J was trimmed by 6 bases and V by 9 bases; bases with no gene match: 8. Germline V gene lookup returns CDR1 MNHEY and CDR2 SVGAGI. This CDR3 spans 12 amino acids. The DNA of the CDR3 is TGTGCCAGTAGACAGGGCCCCTCCGAGCAGTACTTC. Its protein product is CASRQGPSEQYF.